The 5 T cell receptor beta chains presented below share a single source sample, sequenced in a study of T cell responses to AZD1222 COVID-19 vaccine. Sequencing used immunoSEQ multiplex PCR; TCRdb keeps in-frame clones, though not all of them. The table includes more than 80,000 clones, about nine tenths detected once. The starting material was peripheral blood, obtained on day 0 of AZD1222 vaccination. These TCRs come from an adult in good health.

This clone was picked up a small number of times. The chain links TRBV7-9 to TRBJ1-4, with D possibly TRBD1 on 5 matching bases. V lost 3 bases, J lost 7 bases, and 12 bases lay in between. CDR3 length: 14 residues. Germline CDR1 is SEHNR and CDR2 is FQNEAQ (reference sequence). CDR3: CASSFGARIEKLFF. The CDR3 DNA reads TGTGCCAGCAGCTTTGGGGCCAGGATTGAAAAACTGTTTTTT. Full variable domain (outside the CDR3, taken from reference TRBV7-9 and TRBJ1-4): DTGVSQNPRHKITKRGQNVTFRCDPISEHNRLYWYRQTLGQGPEFLTYFQNEAQLEKSRLLSDRFSAERPKGSFSTLEIQRTEQGDSAMYLCASSFGARIEKLFFGSGTQLSVL.

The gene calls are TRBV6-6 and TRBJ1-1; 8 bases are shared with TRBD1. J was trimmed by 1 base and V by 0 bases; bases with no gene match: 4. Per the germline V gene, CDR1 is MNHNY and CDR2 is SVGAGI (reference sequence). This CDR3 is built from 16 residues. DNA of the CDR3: TGTGCCAGCAGTTACTCGACCGGGACAGGGAACACTGAAGCTTTCTTT. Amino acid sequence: CASSYSTGTGNTEAFF.

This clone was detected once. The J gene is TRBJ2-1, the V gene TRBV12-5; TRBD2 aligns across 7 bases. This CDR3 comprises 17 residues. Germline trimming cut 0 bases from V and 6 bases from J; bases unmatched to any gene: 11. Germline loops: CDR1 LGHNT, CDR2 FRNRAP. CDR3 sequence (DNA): TGTGCTAGTGGTTTGGTCGGGCTAGCGGCCGCCGCCAATGAGCAGTTCTTC. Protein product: CASGLVGLAAAANEQFF.

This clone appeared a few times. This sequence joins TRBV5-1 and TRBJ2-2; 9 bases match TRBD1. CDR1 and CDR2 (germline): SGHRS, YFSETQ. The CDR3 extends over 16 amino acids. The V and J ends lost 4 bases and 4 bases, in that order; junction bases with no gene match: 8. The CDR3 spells CASSQQGASGTGELFF. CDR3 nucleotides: TGCGCCAGCAGCCAACAGGGGGCGAGTGGCACCGGGGAGCTGTTTTTT.

This chain's CDR3 is CASSQSPAVPEAFF. The CDR3 DNA follows: TGTGCCAGCAGCCAAAGTCCGGCGGTCCCTGAAGCTTTCTTT. The chain uses TRBV7-9 and TRBJ1-1; no clear D. Trimming removed 5 bases from V and 6 bases from J, with 16 bases in between. Per the germline V gene, CDR1 is SEHNR and CDR2 is FQNEAQ (reference sequence). The CDR3 covers 14 residues.